The next 30 T cell receptor beta chains were all read from a single sample in a study of identical twins. Using its own MiXCR run on the 5' RACE reads, TCRdb lists one record per CDR3 protein. The profile covers more than 1.5 million distinct CDR3 sequences, with around 29% appearing a single time and 0.25% to 0.3% taken by the ten largest. Sequenced sample: cord blood. These receptors all come from a newborn girl in good health.

This clonotype was recorded at least ten times. This chain links TRBV15 with TRBJ2-1; tentative D call: TRBD1 (5 bases). This CDR3 region has 13 residues. CDR1 is LNHNV and CDR2 is YYDKDF in the germline V gene (reference sequence). V was trimmed by 0 bases and J by 6 bases, leaving 6 bases between them. For the CDR3, the DNA is TGTGCCACCAGCAGAGACAGGGTCAATGAGCAGTTCTTC. Translating gives CATSRDRVNEQFF.

This clonotype occurred a few times. The chain combines TRBV27 with TRBJ2-1, with D unresolved. Trimming removed 5 bases at V and 0 bases at J, with 8 bases between. Germline V gene lookup returns CDR1 MNHEY and CDR2 SMNVEV (reference sequence). The CDR3 sequence is 14 residues long. CDR3 coding DNA: TGTGCCAGCAGTCAGGTCCGCTCCTACAATGAGCAGTTCTTC. It translates to CASSQVRSYNEQFF.

This clonotype was picked up a small number of times. The chain carries TRBV10-3 and TRBJ1-6, with TRBD1 identical over 9 bases. The CDR3 has 14 residues. Germline loops: CDR1 ENHRY, CDR2 SYGVKD. The V segment lost 6 bases and the J segment 10 bases; nucleotides outside the gene matches: 7. CDR3 nucleotides: TGTGCCATCAGGGAGAGAGGGACAGGGTCACCCCTCCACTTT. It specifies CAIRERGTGSPLHF.

The chain recombines TRBV3-1 with TRBJ2-5; 10 nucleotides match TRBD2. With 2 bases clipped from V and 2 bases from J, the junction kept 2 bases outside the gene matches. Germline V gives CDR1 LGHDT, CDR2 YNNKEL (reference sequence). The CDR3 consists of 15 residues. The CDR3 loop is CASSQLAGDQETQYF. The CDR3 DNA reads as TGTGCCAGCAGCCAACTAGCGGGGGATCAAGAGACCCAGTACTTC.

The V call is TRBV28, the J call TRBJ2-7; tentative D call: TRBD1 (7 bases). From germline, CDR1 is MDHEN and CDR2 SYDVKM. The CDR3 has 15 residues. Deletions cut 3 bases from V and 1 base from J, with 13 bases between. The CDR3 spells CASSFDQGGSYEQYF. The CDR3 DNA reads as TGTGCCAGCAGTTTTGACCAGGGGGGATCCTACGAGCAGTACTTC.

About this clonotype: A clone one base away is much larger, so this may be a read error. The gene calls are TRBV9 and TRBJ1-2, with TRBD1 matching over 7 bases. In germline, CDR1 is SGDLS, CDR2 YYNGEE. The CDR3 sequence is 14 residues long. CDR3 residues: CAGSVGTEAYGYTF. The CDR3 bases are TGTGCCGGCAGCGTAGGGACAGAAGCGTATGGCTACACCTTC.

The CDR3 here is CASSLREGPLAKNIQYF. In DNA, the CDR3 is TGTGCCAGCTCCCTAAGAGAAGGGCCCCTAGCCAAAAACATTCAGTACTTC. This rearrangement joins TRBV18 to TRBJ2-4; D gene uncertain. V lost 6 bases, J lost 0 bases, and 18 bases lay in between. CDR3 length: 17 amino acids. Germline loops: CDR1 KGHSH, CDR2 LQKENI.

In this sample, this clonotype turned up a few times. The rearrangement links TRBV28 to TRBJ1-6; D remains unclear. The CDR3 loop spans 17 amino acids. Germline loops: CDR1 MDHEN, CDR2 SYDVKM. V gave up 7 bases and J gave up 0 bases, with 16 bases separating them. In DNA form, the CDR3 reads TGTGCCAGCACTGGAGGTTTCGAACGCTCCTATAATTCACCCCTCCACTTT. It specifies CASTGGFERSYNSPLHF.

This clonotype was picked up many times. This chain connects TRBV20-1 to TRBJ2-7, with D possibly matching TRBD2 (6 bases). The CDR3 contains 11 residues. The germline V gene encodes CDR1 DFQATT and CDR2 SNEGSKA (reference sequence). The V end was cut by 5 bases, the J end by 2 bases, with 7 bases between. CDR3 bases: TGCAGTGCTGGGACTGCCTACGAGCAGTACTTC. Translating gives CSAGTAYEQYF.

This clonotype has a handful of counts. The CDR3 coding sequence is TGCGCCAGCAGCCACACTTTTCGAGGCTACAATGAGCAGTTCTTC. Protein: CASSHTFRGYNEQFF. The V gene is TRBV5-1, the J gene TRBJ2-1; D gene uncertain. This CDR3 is 15 amino acids long. The germline gives CDR1 SGHRS, CDR2 YFSETQ. The V end lost 4 bases, the J end lost 3 bases, and 14 bases lay between the germline ends.

This clonotype was counted at least ten times. V is TRBV29-1 and J is TRBJ2-3, with 9 bases matching TRBD1. Germline values: CDR1 SQVTM, CDR2 ANQGSEA. CDR3 size: 15 residues. The V gene end was trimmed by 4 bases and the J gene end by 0 bases; junction bases not matched to a gene: 5. CDR3 nucleotides: TGCAGCGTTGGCCCGACAGGGGGTAGCACAGATACGCAGTATTTT. Translation: CSVGPTGGSTDTQYF.

The chain carries TRBV20-1 and TRBJ2-3, with 10 nucleotides matching TRBD2. In germline, CDR1 is DFQATT, CDR2 SNEGSKA (reference sequence). With 6 bases clipped from V and 0 bases from J, the junction kept 6 bases outside the gene matches. CDR3 length: 15 residues. Here the CDR3 reads CSAPTSGRSTDTQYF. For the CDR3, the DNA is TGCAGTGCCCCGACTAGCGGGCGTAGCACAGATACGCAGTATTTT.

On this clonotype itself: The junction differs from germline at one of its ends, possibly a read error. The chain uses TRBV11-2 and TRBJ2-4, with D possibly TRBD2 on 6 matching bases. CDR3 length equals 16 residues. Looked up from germline, CDR1 is SGHAT and CDR2 is FQNNGV. CDR3 in amino acids: CASSPGVLLAKSIQYF. The CDR3 bases are TGTGCCAGCAGCCCCGGAGTCCTACTAGCCAAAAGCATTCAGTACTTC.

This sequence joins TRBV12-3 or TRBV12-4 and TRBJ1-4; D is possibly TRBD1 (6 bases). This CDR3 region has 15 residues. V was trimmed by 8 bases and J by 4 bases, leaving 17 bases between them. The CDR3 loop reads CASSPGQPNNEKLFF. The CDR3 DNA is TGTGCCAGCTCCCCCGGACAGCCAAATAATGAAAAACTGTTTTTT.

The chain is built from TRBV4-1 and TRBJ2-3, with D possibly TRBD2 on 6 matching bases. The length of the CDR3 is 16 residues. Trimming removed 6 bases from V and 0 bases from J, with 16 bases in between. Germline CDR1 and CDR2: MGHRA and YSYEKL. The DNA of the CDR3 is TGCGCCAGCAGTTACGGGACTCACCGTAGCACAGATACGCAGTATTTT. As protein: CASSYGTHRSTDTQYF.

This clonotype was observed a handful of times. The chain couples TRBV9 to TRBJ1-2, with D unresolved. CDR1 is SGDLS, CDR2 YYNGEE, per germline. The V gene lost 3 bases and the J gene lost 8 bases, with 14 bases spanning the gap. The CDR3 is made up of 13 amino acids. The CDR3 region is CASSEMTVSGYTF. DNA of the CDR3: TGTGCCAGCAGCGAAATGACGGTGTCGGGCTACACCTTC.

This chain links TRBV5-1 with TRBJ2-4, with no clear D. The assigned J gene may be wrong: the sequence end matches TRBJ2-7 better. This CDR3 has 17 amino acids. Germline values: CDR1 SGHRS, CDR2 YFSETQ. The CDR3 loop is CASSFRKGSALAHEQYF. As DNA, the CDR3 is TGCGCCAGCAGCTTCCGGAAAGGGTCCGCGCTGGCCCACGAGCAGTACTTC.

The CDR3 DNA reads TGTGCCAGCAGTTCTGACAGGCTTGGCAATCAGCCCCAGCATTTT. Its protein is CASSSDRLGNQPQHF. The V call is TRBV6-1, the J call TRBJ1-5; D is possibly TRBD1 (6 bases). Deletions cut 5 bases from V and 2 bases from J, with 13 bases between. CDR3 size: 15 residues. The germline CDR1 and CDR2 sequences are MNHNS and SASEGT.

In nucleotides, the CDR3 is TGTGCCAGCAGCCTCGTGGGGGGCCGGGGGCAGTACTTC. Its translation: CASSLVGGRGQYF. This chain joins TRBV7-9 and TRBJ2-7, with D possibly called TRBD1 or TRBD2 (6 bases each). This CDR3 is 13 amino acids long. Trimming stripped 5 bases from V and 9 bases from J, with 17 bases between. CDR1 SEHNR and CDR2 FQNEAQ come from the germline V gene (reference sequence). Together with reference TRBV7-9 and TRBJ2-7, the CDR3 gives the full variable domain: DTGVSQNPRHKITKRGQNVTFRCDPISEHNRLYWYRQTLGQGPEFLTYFQNEAQLEKSRLLSDRFSAERPKGSFSTLEIQRTEQGDSAMYLCASSLVGGRGQYFGPGTRLTVT.

The chain links TRBV20-1 to TRBJ2-3, with D perhaps matching TRBD2 (6 bases). The germline gives CDR1 DFQATT, CDR2 SNEGSKA (reference sequence). The CDR3 sequence is 16 residues long. Trimming stripped 0 bases from V and 4 bases from J, with 17 bases between. CDR3 protein: CSARDFGSRRADTQYF. CDR3 coding DNA: TGCAGTGCTAGAGACTTTGGGAGCAGGAGGGCAGATACGCAGTATTTT.

This clonotype was observed a handful of times. This chain uses TRBV12-3 or TRBV12-4 with TRBJ2-3; the D is unclear. V was pared by 7 bases and J by 1 base, with 12 bases between. CDR3 length: 14 residues. The CDR3 region has the DNA TGTGCCAGCAATAGCCAGTCGGGCACAGATACGCAGTATTTT. Translated: CASNSQSGTDTQYF.

This clonotype appeared a few times. The chain couples TRBV9 to TRBJ1-1; tentatively, D is TRBD1 (5 bases). The V gene lost 1 base and the J gene lost 7 bases, with 8 bases spanning the gap. Germline V gives CDR1 SGDLS, CDR2 YYNGEE. This CDR3 comprises 12 residues. The DNA of the CDR3 is TGTGCCAGCAGCGTACATGACAGTGAAGCTTTCTTT. Its protein is CASSVHDSEAFF.

The gene calls are TRBV11-2 and TRBJ2-5; 12 nucleotides match TRBD1. This CDR3 spans 17 amino acids. Trimming cost V 1 base and J 2 bases; bases outside gene matches: 5. The germline gives CDR1 SGHAT, CDR2 FQNNGV. CDR3 sequence: CASSLVGTGGSQETQYF. DNA of the CDR3: TGTGCCAGCAGCTTAGTCGGGACAGGGGGCTCTCAAGAGACCCAGTACTTC.

The sample holds a few counts of this clonotype. The chain is built from TRBV7-2 and TRBJ2-1; 7 bases are a match to TRBD2. The CDR3 consists of 13 residues. Looked up from germline, CDR1 is SGHTA and CDR2 is FQGNSA. V lost 1 base, J lost 10 bases, and 4 bases stayed unmatched. Here the CDR3 reads CASSLGRTREQFF. CDR3 bases: TGTGCCAGCAGCTTAGGCAGGACTAGGGAGCAGTTCTTC.

The gene calls are TRBV20-1 and TRBJ2-2; tentatively, D is TRBD2 (5 bases). In germline, CDR1 is DFQATT, CDR2 SNEGSKA (reference sequence). The CDR3 runs 15 residues. V lost 0 bases and J lost 4, with 12 bases in between. The CDR3 nucleotides are TGCAGTGCTAGAGATGGACGGGGTCTCACCGGGGAGCTGTTTTTT. It encodes CSARDGRGLTGELFF.

The chain couples TRBV28 to TRBJ2-1, with 9 bases identical to TRBD2. Germline V CDR1 and CDR2: MDHEN, SYDVKM. This CDR3 is 16 amino acids long. The ends lost 1 base at V and 4 bases at J; junction bases unmatched: 5. CDR3 coding DNA: TGTGCCAGCAGTTTATCTAGCGGGATAGTTTACAATGAGCAGTTCTTC. Encoded protein: CASSLSSGIVYNEQFF.

This clonotype appeared many times. The V gene is TRBV5-5, the J gene TRBJ2-7, with unresolved D. V dropped 5 bases and J dropped 0 bases, with 18 bases sitting between them. Germline values: CDR1 SGHKS, CDR2 YYEKEE (reference sequence). The CDR3 sequence is 16 residues long. In DNA, the CDR3 is TGTGCCAGCAGTCAAAAGAGTGTTAGCACCTCCTACGAGCAGTACTTC. This sequence encodes CASSQKSVSTSYEQYF.

The table lists this clonotype with a few counts. The chain employs TRBV11-2 and TRBJ2-4; D uncertain. The ends were cut back, 1 base at V and 0 bases at J, with 10 bases in the middle. Germline lookup yields CDR1 SGHAT and CDR2 FQNNGV. The CDR3 extends over 16 amino acids. Written as DNA, the CDR3 is TGTGCCAGCAGCTTAGTCCAGACCCTAGCCAAAAACATTCAGTACTTC. Its protein product is CASSLVQTLAKNIQYF. Full variable domain (outside the CDR3, taken from reference TRBV11-2 and TRBJ2-4): EAGVAQSPRYKIIEKRQSVAFWCNPISGHATLYWYQQILGQGPKLLIQFQNNGVVDDSQLPKDRFSAERLKGVDSTLKIQPAKLEDSAVYLCASSLVQTLAKNIQYFGAGTRLSVL.

A note on this clonotype: The junction shows a germline mismatch at one end, possibly a read error. This chain connects TRBV4-2 to TRBJ2-1, with D unclear. The germline V gene has CDR1 LGHNA and CDR2 YNFKEQ. The CDR3 covers 16 residues. The DNA for the CDR3 is TGTGCCAGCAACCAAGGAAGGAGTGGATCTTTCCATGAGCAGTTCTTC. Translated: CASNQGRSGSFHEQFF.

The chain is built from TRBV2 and TRBJ2-1, with 10 positions matching TRBD2. The CDR3 sequence is 15 residues long. Germline values: CDR1 SNHLY, CDR2 FYNNEI. V lost 6 bases, J lost 7 bases, and 9 bases stayed unmatched. CDR3 loop: CASRRTSGIGNEQFF. In nucleotides, the CDR3 is TGTGCCAGCAGGCGTACTAGCGGGATAGGGAATGAGCAGTTCTTC. The variable domain in full, with the rest retrieved from reference TRBV2 and TRBJ2-1, is EPEVTQTPSHQVTQMGQEVILRCVPISNHLYFYWYRQILGQKVEFLVSFYNNEISEKSEIFDDQFSVERPDGSNFTLKIRSTKLEDSAMYFCASRRTSGIGNEQFFGPGTRLTVL.